What follows is one T cell receptor (beta chain) and its context. Its antigen is not known. This entry is derived from a study of T cell repertoires in aging, cancer and after chemotherapy. Study results and caveats: Rebound thymic output was suggested by rising median generation probability during chemotherapy in each cancer cohort. Healthy donors lost TCR diversity with age mainly through richness, cancer patients through richness and evenness.

Peripheral blood genomic DNA, not sorted cells or RNA, was the template. TRB rearrangements spanning V, D and J were amplified using mixed TRB-A/B primers. From the multiplex PCR reads, TCRdb called clonotypes with MiXCR, one entry per CDR3 protein. The sample gives 1,500 to 2,000 distinct CDR3 sequences, more than 25% of which show up once; around 45% is in the top ten. The sample taken for sequencing was blood. The clonotype originates from a human donor with a blood cancer.

The CDR3 reads CASSSIGLAGNYEQYF. CDR3 in DNA: TGTGCCAGCAGCTCAATTGGACTAGCGGGGAACTACGAGCAGTACTTC. The V and J genes are TRBV6-5 and TRBJ2-7; TRBD2 aligns across 12 bases. CDR3 size: 16 residues. Germline V lookup: CDR1 MNHEY, CDR2 SVGAGI. V was clipped by 6 bases and J by 3 bases; unmatched bases: 9.